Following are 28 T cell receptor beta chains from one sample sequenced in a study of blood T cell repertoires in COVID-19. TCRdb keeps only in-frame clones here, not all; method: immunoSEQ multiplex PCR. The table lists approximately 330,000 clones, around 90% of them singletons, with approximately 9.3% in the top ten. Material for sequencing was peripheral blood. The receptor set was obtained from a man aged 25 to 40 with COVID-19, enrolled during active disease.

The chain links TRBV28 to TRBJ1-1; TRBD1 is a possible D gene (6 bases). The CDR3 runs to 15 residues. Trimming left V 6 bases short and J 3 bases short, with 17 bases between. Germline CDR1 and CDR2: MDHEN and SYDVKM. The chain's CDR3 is CASRQGGIEYTEAFF. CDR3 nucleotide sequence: TGTGCCAGCAGACAGGGTGGCATAGAGTACACTGAAGCTTTCTTT.

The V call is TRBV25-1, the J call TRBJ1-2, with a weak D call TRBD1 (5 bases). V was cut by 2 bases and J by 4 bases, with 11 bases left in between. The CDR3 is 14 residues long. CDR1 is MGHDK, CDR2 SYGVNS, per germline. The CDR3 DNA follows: TGTGCCAGCAGTGAAACAGGACTAAGCTATGGCTACACCTTC. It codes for CASSETGLSYGYTF.

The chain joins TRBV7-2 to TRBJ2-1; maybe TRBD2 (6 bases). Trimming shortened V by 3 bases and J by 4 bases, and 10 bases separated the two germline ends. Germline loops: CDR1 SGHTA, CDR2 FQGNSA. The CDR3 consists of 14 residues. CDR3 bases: TGTGCCAGCAGCTTGGCTAGCGTATACAATGAGCAGTTCTTC. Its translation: CASSLASVYNEQFF. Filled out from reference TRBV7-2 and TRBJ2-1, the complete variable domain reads GAGVSQSPSNKVTEKGKDVELRCDPISGHTALYWYRQSLGQGLEFLIYFQGNSAPDKSGLPSDRFSAERTGGSVSTLTIQRTQQEDSAVYLCASSLASVYNEQFFGPGTRLTVL.

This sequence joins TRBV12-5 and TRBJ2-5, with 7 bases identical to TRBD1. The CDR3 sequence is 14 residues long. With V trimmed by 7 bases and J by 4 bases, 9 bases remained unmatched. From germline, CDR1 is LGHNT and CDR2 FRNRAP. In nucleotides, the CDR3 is TGTGCTAGTGTCTTGACAGGGTTGGGAGAGACCCAGTACTTC. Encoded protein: CASVLTGLGETQYF.

The CDR3 is CASSPLTGEGELFF. Here the CDR3 DNA reads TGTGCCAGCAGCCCTTTGACAGGGGAAGGGGAGCTGTTTTTT. The chain joins TRBV7-3 to TRBJ2-2, with 8 nucleotides matching TRBD1. Per germline, CDR1 SGHTA and CDR2 FQGTGA. CDR3 length equals 14 residues. The V and J ends lost 5 bases and 8 bases, in that order; junction bases with no gene match: 7.

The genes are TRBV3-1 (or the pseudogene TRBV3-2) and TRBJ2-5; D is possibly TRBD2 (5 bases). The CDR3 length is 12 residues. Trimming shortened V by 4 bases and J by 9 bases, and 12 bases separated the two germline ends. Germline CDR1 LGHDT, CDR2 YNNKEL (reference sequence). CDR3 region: CASSRLGESQYF. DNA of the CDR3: TGTGCCAGCAGCCGCCTCGGGGAATCCCAGTACTTC.

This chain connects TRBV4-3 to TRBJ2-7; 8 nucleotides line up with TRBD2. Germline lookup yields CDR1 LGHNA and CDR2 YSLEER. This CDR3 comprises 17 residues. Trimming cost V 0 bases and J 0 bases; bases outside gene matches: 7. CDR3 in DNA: TGCGCCAGCAGCCAAGATGAACTAGCGGCAAGCTCCTACGAGCAGTACTTC. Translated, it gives CASSQDELAASSYEQYF.

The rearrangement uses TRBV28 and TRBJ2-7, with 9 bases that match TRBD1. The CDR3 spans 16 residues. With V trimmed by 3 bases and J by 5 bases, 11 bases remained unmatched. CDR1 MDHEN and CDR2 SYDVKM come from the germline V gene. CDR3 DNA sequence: TGTGCCAGCAGTTTTCGGCCCGGGACAGGGTATAACGAGCAGTACTTC. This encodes CASSFRPGTGYNEQYF.

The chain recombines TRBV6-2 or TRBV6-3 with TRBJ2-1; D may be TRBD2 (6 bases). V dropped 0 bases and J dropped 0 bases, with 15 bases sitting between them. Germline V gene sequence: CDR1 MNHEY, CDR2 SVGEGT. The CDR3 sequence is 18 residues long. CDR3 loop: CASSYSVLALSSYNEQFF. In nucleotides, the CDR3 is TGTGCCAGCAGTTACTCGGTCCTAGCGCTTAGCTCCTACAATGAGCAGTTCTTC.

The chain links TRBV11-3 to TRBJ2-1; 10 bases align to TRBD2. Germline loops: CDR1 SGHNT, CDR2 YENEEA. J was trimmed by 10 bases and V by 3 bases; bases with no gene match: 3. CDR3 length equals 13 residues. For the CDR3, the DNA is TGTGCCAGCAGCTTGGGACTAGCGTGGGAGCAGTTCTTC. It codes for CASSLGLAWEQFF. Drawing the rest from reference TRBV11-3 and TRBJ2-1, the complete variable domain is EAGVVQSPRYKIIEKKQPVAFWCNPISGHNTLYWYLQNLGQGPELLIRYENEEAVDDSQLPKDRFSAERLKGVDSTLKIQPAELGDSAVYLCASSLGLAWEQFFGPGTRLTVL.

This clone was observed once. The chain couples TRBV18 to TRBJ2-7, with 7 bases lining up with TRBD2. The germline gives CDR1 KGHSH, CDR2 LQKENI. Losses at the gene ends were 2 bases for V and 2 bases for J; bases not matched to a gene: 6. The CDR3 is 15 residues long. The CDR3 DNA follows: TGTGCCAGCTCACCAGAGGGAGGGGTCCCCTACGAGCAGTACTTC. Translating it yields CASSPEGGVPYEQYF.

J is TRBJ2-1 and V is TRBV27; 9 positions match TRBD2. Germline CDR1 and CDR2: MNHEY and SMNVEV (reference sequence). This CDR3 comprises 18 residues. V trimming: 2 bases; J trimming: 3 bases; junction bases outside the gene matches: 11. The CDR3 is CASSLESGAGGVYNEQFF. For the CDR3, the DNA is TGTGCCAGCAGTTTAGAGTCCGGGGCGGGAGGGGTCTACAATGAGCAGTTCTTC.

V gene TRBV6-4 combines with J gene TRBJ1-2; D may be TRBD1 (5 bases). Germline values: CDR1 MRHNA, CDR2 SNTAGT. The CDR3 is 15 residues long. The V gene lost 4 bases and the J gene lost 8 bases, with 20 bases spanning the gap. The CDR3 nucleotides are TGTGCCAGCAGTGCTCTAGAGACAGATGTGGAAGGCTACACCTTC. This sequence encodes CASSALETDVEGYTF.

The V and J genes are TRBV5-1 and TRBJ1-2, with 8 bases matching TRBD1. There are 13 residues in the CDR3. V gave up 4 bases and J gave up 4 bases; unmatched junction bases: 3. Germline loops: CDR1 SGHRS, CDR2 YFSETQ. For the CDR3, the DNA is TGCGCCAGCAGCCCGGGACAGGTCTATGGCTACACCTTC. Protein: CASSPGQVYGYTF.

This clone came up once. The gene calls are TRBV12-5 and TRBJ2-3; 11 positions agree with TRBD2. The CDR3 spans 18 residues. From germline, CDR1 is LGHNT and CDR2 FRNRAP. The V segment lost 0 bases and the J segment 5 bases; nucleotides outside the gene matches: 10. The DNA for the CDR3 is TGTGCTAGTGGTTTGGTAGTTGGTAGCGGGGGGGCCAGAGATACGCAGTATTTT. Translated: CASGLVVGSGGARDTQYF.

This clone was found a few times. The CDR3 reads CATSEDWSLGTEAFF. CDR3 sequence (DNA): TGTGCCACCTCGGAGGACTGGTCCCTTGGGACTGAAGCTTTCTTT. The rearrangement joins TRBV19 to TRBJ1-1; no firm D call. The V end was cut by 10 bases, the J end by 5 bases, with 23 bases between. The CDR3 extends over 15 amino acids. The V gene's germline CDR1 is LNHDA and CDR2 SQIVND (reference sequence). The full variable domain, its missing parts supplied by reference TRBV19 and TRBJ1-1, is DGGITQSPKYLFRKEGQNVTLSCEQNLNHDAMYWYRQDPGQGLRLIYYSQIVNDFQKGDIAEGYSVSREKKESFPLTVTSAQKNPTAFYLCATSEDWSLGTEAFFGQGTRLTVV.

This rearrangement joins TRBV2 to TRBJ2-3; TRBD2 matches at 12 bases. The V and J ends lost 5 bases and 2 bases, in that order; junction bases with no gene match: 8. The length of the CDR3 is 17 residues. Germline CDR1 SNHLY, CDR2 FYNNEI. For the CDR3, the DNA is TGTGCCAGCAGTCCGACTAGCGGGGGTTTTCCCACAGATACGCAGTATTTT. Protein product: CASSPTSGGFPTDTQYF.

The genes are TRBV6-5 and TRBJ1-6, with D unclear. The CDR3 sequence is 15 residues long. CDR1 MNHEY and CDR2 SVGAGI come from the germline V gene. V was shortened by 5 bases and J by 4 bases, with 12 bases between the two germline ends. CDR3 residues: CASSPSGGYNSPLHF. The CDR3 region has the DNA TGTGCCAGCAGTCCATCGGGAGGGTATAATTCACCCCTCCACTTT.

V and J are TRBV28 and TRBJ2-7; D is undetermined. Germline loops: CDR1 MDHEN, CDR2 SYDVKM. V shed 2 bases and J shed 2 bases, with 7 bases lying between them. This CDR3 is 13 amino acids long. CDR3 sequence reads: CASSLNSPYEQYF. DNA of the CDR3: TGTGCCAGCAGTTTAAACAGTCCCTACGAGCAGTACTTC. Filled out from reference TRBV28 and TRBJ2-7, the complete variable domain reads DVKVTQSSRYLVKRTGEKVFLECVQDMDHENMFWYRQDPGLGLRLIYFSYDVKMKEKGDIPEGYSVSREKKERFSLILESASTNQTSMYLCASSLNSPYEQYFGPGTRLTVT.

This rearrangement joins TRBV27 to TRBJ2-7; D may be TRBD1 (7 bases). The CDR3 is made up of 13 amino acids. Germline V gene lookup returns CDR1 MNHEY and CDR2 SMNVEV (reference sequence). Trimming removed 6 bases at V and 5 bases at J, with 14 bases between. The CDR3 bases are TGTGCCAGCAGGTGGAGGGGGCCCAACGAGCAGTACTTC. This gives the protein CASRWRGPNEQYF.

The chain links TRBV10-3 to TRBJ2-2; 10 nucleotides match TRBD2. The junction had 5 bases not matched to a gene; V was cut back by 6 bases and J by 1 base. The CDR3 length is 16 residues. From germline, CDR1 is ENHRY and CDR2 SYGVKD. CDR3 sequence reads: CAISRRTSGNTGELFF. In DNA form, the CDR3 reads TGTGCCATCAGCCGCCGGACTAGCGGGAACACCGGGGAGCTGTTTTTT.

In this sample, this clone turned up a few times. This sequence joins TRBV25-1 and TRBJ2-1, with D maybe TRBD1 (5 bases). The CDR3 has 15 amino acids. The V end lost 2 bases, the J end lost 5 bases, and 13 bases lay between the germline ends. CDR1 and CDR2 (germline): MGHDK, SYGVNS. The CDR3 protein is CASSETRVGNNEQFF. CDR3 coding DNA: TGTGCCAGCAGTGAAACCAGGGTGGGGAACAATGAGCAGTTCTTC.

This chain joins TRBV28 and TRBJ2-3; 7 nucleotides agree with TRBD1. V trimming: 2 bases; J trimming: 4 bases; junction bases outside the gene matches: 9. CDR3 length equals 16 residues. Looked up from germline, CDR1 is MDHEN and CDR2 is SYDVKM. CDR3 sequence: CASSLGQGEGADTQYF. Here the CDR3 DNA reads TGTGCCAGCAGTTTAGGCCAGGGGGAAGGGGCAGATACGCAGTATTTT.

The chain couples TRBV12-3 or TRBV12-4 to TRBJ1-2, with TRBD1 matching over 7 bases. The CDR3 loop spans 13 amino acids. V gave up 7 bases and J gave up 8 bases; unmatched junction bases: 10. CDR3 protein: CASTTTGRTGYTF. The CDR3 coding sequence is TGTGCCAGCACCACGACAGGGAGGACGGGCTACACCTTC.

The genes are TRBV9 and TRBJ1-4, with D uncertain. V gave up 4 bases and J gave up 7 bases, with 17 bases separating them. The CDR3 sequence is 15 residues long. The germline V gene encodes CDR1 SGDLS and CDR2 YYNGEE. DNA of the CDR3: TGTGCCAGCAGCCCCTCGGGGTTAGGGTCTGAAAAACTGTTTTTT. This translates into CASSPSGLGSEKLFF.

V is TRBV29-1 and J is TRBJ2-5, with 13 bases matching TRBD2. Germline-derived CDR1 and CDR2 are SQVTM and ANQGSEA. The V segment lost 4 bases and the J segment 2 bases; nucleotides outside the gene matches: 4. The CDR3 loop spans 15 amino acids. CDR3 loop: CSVVPTSGGQETQYF. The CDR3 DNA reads TGCAGCGTTGTCCCGACTAGCGGGGGGCAAGAGACCCAGTACTTC.

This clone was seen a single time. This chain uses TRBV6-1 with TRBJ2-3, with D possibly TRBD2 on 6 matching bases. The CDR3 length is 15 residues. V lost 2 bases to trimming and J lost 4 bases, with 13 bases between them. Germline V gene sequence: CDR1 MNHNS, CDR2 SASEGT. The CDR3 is CASSEPGGIADTQYF. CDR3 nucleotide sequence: TGTGCCAGCAGTGAACCCGGGGGTATCGCAGATACGCAGTATTTT.

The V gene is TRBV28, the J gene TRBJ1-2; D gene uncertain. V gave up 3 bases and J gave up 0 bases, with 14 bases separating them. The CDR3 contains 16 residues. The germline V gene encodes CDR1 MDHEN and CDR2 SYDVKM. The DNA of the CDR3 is TGTGCCAGCAGTTTCATGGTCCCGCAGGCTAACTATGGCTACACCTTC. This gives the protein CASSFMVPQANYGYTF.